The next 26 T cell receptor beta chains were all read from a single sample in a study of beta chain features in type 1 diabetes. The study reverse transcribed the entire isolated RNA, so it sequenced expressed TCRB transcripts. Profiled with immunoSEQ multiplex PCR; TCRdb holds only in-frame clones, not every one. The table shows more than 300,000 clones, with roughly an eighth occurring only once. The sample was naive CD4+ T cells from blood. The receptors derive from a man aged 18 to 30 in good health.

The rearrangement uses TRBV6-1 and TRBJ2-7, with TRBD1 matching over 8 bases. Germline loops: CDR1 MNHNS, CDR2 SASEGT. This CDR3 contains 14 residues. With V trimmed by 7 bases and J by 3 bases, 8 bases remained unmatched. The CDR3 sequence is CASNLDRDSYEQYF. The CDR3 nucleotides read TGTGCCAGCAACTTGGACAGGGATAGCTACGAGCAGTACTTC.

Only a few counts were recorded for this clone. The rearrangement links TRBV7-9 to TRBJ2-1; weak D call: TRBD1 (5 bases). V was trimmed by 3 bases and J by 7 bases, leaving 16 bases between them. This CDR3 comprises 15 residues. CDR1 and CDR2 (germline): SEHNR, FQNEAQ (reference sequence). The CDR3 DNA follows: TGTGCCAGCAGCTTTACCCAAACCAGGGTGAATGAGCAGTTCTTC. Translated, it gives CASSFTQTRVNEQFF.

This clone was seen more than once but under ten times. CDR3 DNA sequence: TGCGCCAGCAGCCAAGATGCGCGAGCACGAGAGACCCAGTACTTC. The encoded protein is CASSQDARARETQYF. The chain carries TRBV4-3 and TRBJ2-5; D gene ambiguous. The CDR3 consists of 15 residues. Germline V gene sequence: CDR1 LGHNA, CDR2 YSLEER. Trimming shortened V by 0 bases and J by 4 bases, and 12 bases separated the two germline ends.

The chain couples TRBV10-3 to TRBJ1-2; D unclear. The ends were cut back, 0 bases at V and 8 bases at J, with 10 bases in the middle. This CDR3 region has 13 residues. Germline V gene data show CDR1 as ENHRY and CDR2 as SYGVKD. CDR3: CAISESSARGYTF. The CDR3 DNA is TGTGCCATCAGTGAGTCGTCAGCGAGGGGCTACACCTTC.

The chain is built from TRBV28 and TRBJ2-4, with D perhaps matching TRBD2 (5 bases). There are 15 residues in the CDR3. The V gene's germline CDR1 is MDHEN and CDR2 SYDVKM. Trimming took off 4 bases at V and 0 bases at J, with 10 bases between the two ends. In nucleotides, the CDR3 is TGTGCCAGCAGTTGGACTTCCTTAGCCAAAAACATTCAGTACTTC. Protein sequence: CASSWTSLAKNIQYF.

In its sample, this clone was seen a few times. CDR3 sequence (DNA): TGTGCCAGCAGCCAACGGGACAGCGTCGGTGAAAAACTGTTTTTT. Amino acid sequence: CASSQRDSVGEKLFF. The V call is TRBV5-4, the J call TRBJ1-4; 7 bases align to TRBD1. V shed 4 bases and J 7 bases; nucleotides not matched to a gene: 10. CDR1 is SGHNT, CDR2 YYREEE, per germline (reference sequence). The CDR3 has 15 amino acids.

The chain carries TRBV28 and TRBJ2-7; 11 nucleotides align to TRBD2. The CDR3 loop spans 14 amino acids. Germline lookup yields CDR1 MDHEN and CDR2 SYDVKM. Unmatched junction bases numbered 4, after V lost 5 bases and J lost 4 bases. The CDR3 bases are TGTGCCAGCAGTAAGGCTAGCGGGAGGTACGAGCAGTACTTC. Residues: CASSKASGRYEQYF.

This clone has a handful of counts. The chain has TRBV29-1 and TRBJ2-2, with 7 bases matching TRBD2. The CDR3 runs 15 residues. Looked up from germline, CDR1 is SQVTM and CDR2 is ANQGSEA. Germline trimming cut 5 bases from V and 6 bases from J; bases unmatched to any gene: 12. CDR3 DNA: TGCAGCGTTATCGATCCGACTAGCATCCCCGGGGAGCTGTTTTTT. As protein: CSVIDPTSIPGELFF.

This clone was seen more than once but under ten times. The rearrangement uses TRBV7-2 and TRBJ2-1, with 7 nucleotides matching TRBD2. Germline CDR1 SGHTA, CDR2 FQGNSA. The CDR3 has 16 amino acids. Trimming at V came to 3 bases and at J to 4 bases, leaving 9 bases not matched to a gene. CDR3 sequence (DNA): TGTGCCAGCAGCTTGTTCCTAGCGGATAGTTACAATGAGCAGTTCTTC. Protein sequence: CASSLFLADSYNEQFF.

This clone was counted between two and nine times. The chain combines TRBV9 with TRBJ2-5, with 8 nucleotides matching TRBD2. The J segment lost 5 bases and the V segment lost 0 bases, leaving 9 bases of the junction unmatched. This CDR3 has 16 residues. Germline loops: CDR1 SGDLS, CDR2 YYNGEE. CDR3 nucleotide sequence: TGTGCCAGCAGCGTAGCTACGACTAGCGTTAGCGAGACCCAGTACTTC. Its translation is CASSVATTSVSETQYF.

This clone was observed a few times. The chain links TRBV7-2 to TRBJ2-5, with unresolved D. The CDR3 length is 16 residues. Trimming removed 5 bases at V and 2 bases at J, with 18 bases between. The germline V gene has CDR1 SGHTA and CDR2 FQGNSA. The CDR3: CASSLRRVATQETQYF. The CDR3 DNA reads TGTGCCAGCAGCCTGCGCCGTGTAGCCACACAAGAGACCCAGTACTTC.

The chain employs TRBV28 and TRBJ2-5; D might be TRBD1 (5 bases). Trimming took 2 bases from V and 2 from J, leaving 9 bases between them. CDR3 length: 14 amino acids. Germline V gene data show CDR1 as MDHEN and CDR2 as SYDVKM. CDR3 protein: CASSLHGQQETQYF. The CDR3 DNA is TGTGCCAGCAGTTTACATGGACAACAAGAGACCCAGTACTTC.

This chain connects TRBV6-5 to TRBJ2-2; TRBD2 agrees at 7 bases. The CDR3 covers 12 residues. Trimming cost V 8 bases and J 6 bases; bases outside gene matches: 3. The germline CDR1 and CDR2 sequences are MNHEY and SVGAGI. Here the CDR3 reads CASGRGPGELFF. CDR3 sequence (DNA): TGTGCCAGCGGGAGGGGCCCCGGGGAGCTGTTTTTT.

This chain links TRBV18 with TRBJ1-2; 8 positions agree with TRBD1. The CDR3 runs to 13 residues. Germline V CDR1 and CDR2: KGHSH, LQKENI. J was trimmed by 8 bases and V by 6 bases; bases with no gene match: 8. The DNA for the CDR3 is TGTGCCAGCTCCCTCGACAGGGGTAGCGGCTACACCTTC. Its translation: CASSLDRGSGYTF.

This clone was recorded a few times. V is TRBV7-9 and J is TRBJ2-7, with 11 nucleotides matching TRBD1. With V trimmed by 7 bases and J by 4 bases, 9 bases remained unmatched. The CDR3 is made up of 15 amino acids. CDR1 and CDR2 from the germline V gene are SEHNR and FQNEAQ (reference sequence). The CDR3 nucleotides are TGTGCCAGCACGGGAGGGGACAGGGGGATTTACGAGCAGTACTTC. Its protein product is CASTGGDRGIYEQYF.

The sample holds a few counts of this clone. CDR3 region: CASSYSQGSLGNEQFF. The CDR3 DNA reads TGTGCCAGCAGCTACTCCCAAGGGAGTCTGGGGAATGAGCAGTTCTTC. The rearrangement uses TRBV7-8 and TRBJ2-1, with D possibly being TRBD2 (5 bases). The CDR3 is 16 amino acids. The ends were cut back, 4 bases at V and 7 bases at J, with 20 bases in the middle. The V gene's germline CDR1 is SGHVS and CDR2 FQNEAQ.

In its sample, this clone was seen a few times. The chain links TRBV5-4 to TRBJ1-2, with 7 bases matching TRBD1. CDR3 length equals 13 residues. From germline, CDR1 is SGHNT and CDR2 YYREEE (reference sequence). Trimming took 4 bases from V and 6 from J; bases not matched to a gene: 6. In DNA form, the CDR3 reads TGTGCCAGCAGCCAAGGGACAGTGGATGGCTACACCTTC. Translated, it gives CASSQGTVDGYTF. Supplemented by reference TRBV5-4 and TRBJ1-2, the full variable domain reads ETGVTQSPTHLIKTRGQQVTLRCSSQSGHNTVSWYQQALGQGPQFIFQYYREEENGRGNFPPRFSGLQFPNYSSELNVNALELDDSALYLCASSQGTVDGYTFGSGTRLTVV.

This clone was observed a few times. This rearrangement joins TRBV2 to TRBJ2-1; 16 nucleotides align to TRBD2. J gave up 15 bases and V 6 bases, and 8 bases lay outside the gene matches. The CDR3 totals 14 residues. Germline values: CDR1 SNHLY, CDR2 FYNNEI. The CDR3 nucleotides read TGTGCCAGCAGGTCGGGACTAGCGGGGGGGCCTTGGTTCTTC. This codes for CASRSGLAGGPWFF.

The CDR3 nucleotides read TGTGCCAGCAGTTACTCGATAGGGGTCGGGAACACTGAAGCTTTCTTT. Its protein product is CASSYSIGVGNTEAFF. The chain combines TRBV6-5 with TRBJ1-1; perhaps TRBD1 as D (5 bases). This CDR3 comprises 16 residues. Trimming pared 0 bases from V and 1 base from J, leaving 12 bases between. CDR1 MNHEY and CDR2 SVGAGI come from the germline V gene.

This clone came up a few times. V and J are TRBV9 and TRBJ1-1; D is unclear. This CDR3 spans 16 amino acids. Per the germline V gene, CDR1 is SGDLS and CDR2 is YYNGEE. V shed 0 bases and J shed 0 bases, with 12 bases lying between them. The CDR3 nucleotides are TGTGCCAGCAGCGTAGAAACAGCCAATTTGAACACTGAAGCTTTCTTT. Translation: CASSVETANLNTEAFF. Filled out from reference TRBV9 and TRBJ1-1, the complete variable domain reads DSGVTQTPKHLITATGQRVTLRCSPRSGDLSVYWYQQSLDQGLQFLIQYYNGEERAKGNILERFSAQQFPDLHSELNLSSLELGDSALYFCASSVETANLNTEAFFGQGTRLTVV.

This rearrangement joins TRBV6-4 to TRBJ2-3; 12 nucleotides agree with TRBD1. The J segment lost 4 bases and the V segment lost 3 bases, leaving 8 bases of the junction unmatched. This CDR3 comprises 17 residues. Germline V gene lookup returns CDR1 MRHNA and CDR2 SNTAGT. The CDR3, as DNA: TGTGCCAGCAGTGATGGGACAGGGGGCGCAAGGTCAGATACGCAGTATTTT. Translated: CASSDGTGGARSDTQYF.

There are a few counts of this clone. The J gene is TRBJ2-3, the V gene TRBV5-1; 10 bases are shared with TRBD1. Trimming cost V 2 bases and J 2 bases; bases outside gene matches: 5. Germline-derived CDR1 and CDR2 are SGHRS and YFSETQ. This CDR3 has 16 residues. CDR3 bases: TGCGCCAGCAGCTTCAGACAGGGGGCCGCCACAGATACGCAGTATTTT. Encoded protein: CASSFRQGAATDTQYF.

This chain uses TRBV7-9 with TRBJ2-7; D gene uncertain. V was shortened by 4 bases and J by 4 bases, with 23 bases between the two germline ends. The CDR3 contains 17 residues. Germline V gene sequence: CDR1 SEHNR, CDR2 FQNEAQ (reference sequence). The CDR3 is CASSSNRLLHTVYEQYF. The CDR3 DNA reads as TGTGCCAGCAGCTCAAATAGACTTCTCCATACGGTTTACGAGCAGTACTTC. The full variable domain, completed using reference TRBV7-9 and TRBJ2-7, is DTGVSQNPRHKITKRGQNVTFRCDPISEHNRLYWYRQTLGQGPEFLTYFQNEAQLEKSRLLSDRFSAERPKGSFSTLEIQRTEQGDSAMYLCASSSNRLLHTVYEQYFGPGTRLTVT.

The CDR3 DNA is TGTGCCAGCAGCGTTAGCGGTACTAGCACAGATACGCAGTATTTT. This sequence encodes CASSVSGTSTDTQYF. The chain combines TRBV9 with TRBJ2-3; D might be TRBD2 (6 bases). CDR1 is SGDLS, CDR2 YYNGEE, per germline. Trimming shortened V by 2 bases and J by 0 bases, and 10 bases separated the two germline ends. The CDR3 extends over 15 amino acids.

This chain uses TRBV2 with TRBJ2-3; D remains unclear. This CDR3 spans 10 amino acids. Per the germline V gene, CDR1 is SNHLY and CDR2 is FYNNEI. V lost 9 bases and J 6 bases, leaving 7 bases between the germline ends. The CDR3 sequence: CASSPDTQYF. CDR3 nucleotides: TGTGCCAGTTCTCCGGATACGCAGTATTTT.

The chain couples TRBV12-1 to TRBJ2-5; TRBD1, the table's D call, was not compared with the DNA. TRBV12-1 is a known pseudogene. This CDR3 contains 15 residues. CDR3 nucleotide sequence: TGTGCCAGCAACACCTTGCGGGACAGTGAAGAGACCCAGTACTTC. Residues: CASNTLRDSEETQYF.